This T cell receptor (beta chain) was documented in a study of cytomegalovirus exposure and HLA in healthy donors. Donors came from a validation cohort of some 110 subjects, distinct from the first 666-subject cohort. The assay was immunoSEQ multiplex PCR, and TCRdb's table has in-frame clones only and misses some. The sample lists fewer than 120,000 clones, approximately 87% occurring once. As regards this clone: Its cognate antigen is unknown.

Study-wide findings and caveats: Reports indicated that the classifier achieved high specificity and sensitivity in diagnosing cytomegalovirus status. Subsequent analysis showed first-cohort TCR clusters tending to co-occur in approximately 120 validation repertoires.

V was clipped by 6 bases and J by 0 bases; unmatched bases: 7. From germline, CDR1 is MDHEN and CDR2 SYDVKM. This CDR3 comprises 16 residues. The sequenced material came from PBMCs. The source is a woman aged 25 to 39 in good health and CMV-seropositive. This rearrangement joins TRBV28 to TRBJ2-1; TRBD1 matches 8 bases. CDR3: CASRGDRQSSYNEQFF. As DNA, the CDR3 is TGTGCCAGCAGGGGGGACAGGCAAAGCTCCTACAATGAGCAGTTCTTC.